One sample yielded the 18 T cell receptor beta chains listed below, sequenced in a study of blood T cell repertoires in COVID-19. Profiled with immunoSEQ multiplex PCR; TCRdb holds only in-frame clones, not every one. The sample records some 240,000 clones, 70% to 85% being singletons. Sequenced: peripheral blood. Receptor source: a woman between 40 and 55 years old who had recovered from COVID-19.

The gene calls are TRBV10-2 and TRBJ1-2, with 8 positions matching TRBD1. Germline assignment: CDR1 WSHSY and CDR2 SAAADI. The CDR3 extends over 13 amino acids. V was clipped by 4 bases and J by 6 bases; unmatched bases: 4. The chain's CDR3 is CASSGWTGNGYTF. For the CDR3, the DNA is TGCGCCAGCAGTGGATGGACAGGGAATGGCTACACCTTC.

The rearrangement uses TRBV6-2 or TRBV6-3 and TRBJ2-7; no clear D gene. Trimming left V 2 bases short and J 4 bases short, with 6 bases between. The CDR3 has 12 amino acids. The germline CDR1 and CDR2 sequences are MNHEY and SVGEGT. CDR3 protein: CASSYLPYEQYF. The CDR3, as DNA: TGTGCCAGCAGTTACCTCCCGTACGAGCAGTACTTC.

In this sample, this clone turned up a few times. An end of the junction differs from the germline gene, which may be a read error. The chain couples TRBV19 to TRBJ2-1; 7 bases line up with TRBD2. The CDR3 is 12 amino acids. CDR1 and CDR2 (germline): LNHDA, SQIVND (reference sequence). The CDR3 DNA follows: TGCTCGTCGGGGGGTCTGGACAATGAGCAGTTCTTC. Translating gives CSSGGLDNEQFF.

This chain uses TRBV2 with TRBJ1-4; D possibly corresponds to TRBD1 (6 bases). From germline, CDR1 is SNHLY and CDR2 FYNNEI. V shed 6 bases and J shed 10 bases, with 18 bases lying between them. The CDR3 length is 14 residues. CDR3 nucleotides: TGTGCCAGCAGCCCTAACAGGGAGTCGGGAAAACTGTTTTTT. The encoded protein is CASSPNRESGKLFF.

This rearrangement joins TRBV11-3 to TRBJ1-4; 8 bases map to TRBD1. Per germline, CDR1 SGHNT and CDR2 YENEEA. Trimming removed 1 base from V and 1 base from J; junction bases left unmatched: 5. There are 17 residues in the CDR3. The CDR3 sequence is CASSLAQGAKTNEKLFF. The DNA for the CDR3 is TGTGCCAGCAGCTTAGCGCAGGGGGCAAAAACTAATGAAAAACTGTTTTTT.

This clone has just a few counts. V gene TRBV7-9 combines with J gene TRBJ1-3; D remains ambiguous. The CDR3 consists of 13 residues. The ends were cut back, 2 bases at V and 4 bases at J, with 6 bases in the middle. Germline loops: CDR1 SEHNR, CDR2 FQNEAQ (reference sequence). The chain's CDR3 is CASSLIVGNTIYF. In DNA form, the CDR3 reads TGTGCCAGCAGCTTAATAGTAGGAAACACCATATATTTT.

This clone was counted a few times. The chain combines TRBV7-9 with TRBJ2-7; 7 bases are a match to TRBD1. There are 15 residues in the CDR3. Per germline, CDR1 SEHNR and CDR2 FQNEAQ (reference sequence). J was trimmed by 2 bases and V by 5 bases; bases with no gene match: 9. In DNA form, the CDR3 reads TGTGCCAGCAGCCAGGTGGGACAGCTTACCTACGAGCAGTACTTC. This codes for CASSQVGQLTYEQYF.

The V gene is TRBV19, the J gene TRBJ1-1; unclear D gene. Germline lookup yields CDR1 LNHDA and CDR2 SQIVND (reference sequence). Trimming shortened V by 4 bases and J by 6 bases, and 9 bases separated the two germline ends. The CDR3 spans 12 residues. The CDR3 spells CASSRTAAEAFF. CDR3 coding DNA: TGTGCCAGTAGTAGAACGGCGGCTGAAGCTTTCTTT.

V and J are TRBV5-1 and TRBJ2-7; TRBD2 agrees at 8 bases. V dropped 3 bases and J dropped 2; count of bases not matched to a gene: 10. This CDR3 spans 16 amino acids. Germline CDR1 is SGHRS and CDR2 is YFSETQ. The CDR3 protein is CASSSGIKRGPYEQYF. The CDR3 DNA follows: TGCGCCAGCAGCTCGGGCATCAAGCGGGGGCCCTACGAGCAGTACTTC. Using reference TRBV5-1 and TRBJ2-7 for the parts outside the CDR3, the full variable domain is KAGVTQTPRYLIKTRGQQVTLSCSPISGHRSVSWYQQTPGQGLQFLFEYFSETQRNKGNFPGRFSGRQFSNSRSEMNVSTLELGDSALYLCASSSGIKRGPYEQYFGPGTRLTVT.

The chain has TRBV5-6 and TRBJ2-3; 9 bases are a match to TRBD2. The CDR3 consists of 19 residues. The germline V gene encodes CDR1 SGHDT and CDR2 YYEEEE. J lost 0 bases, V lost 0 bases, and 11 bases had no gene match. The CDR3 is CASSLVFASGAHSTDTQYF. CDR3 in DNA: TGTGCCAGCAGCTTGGTCTTCGCTAGCGGGGCCCATAGCACAGATACGCAGTATTTT.

This rearrangement joins TRBV6-2 or TRBV6-3 to TRBJ2-7; D is ambiguous. Germline lookup yields CDR1 MNHEY and CDR2 SVGEGT. CDR3 length: 14 amino acids. V was trimmed by 4 bases and J by 0 bases, leaving 10 bases between them. DNA of the CDR3: TGTGCCAGCAGTTCTTGGGCTATCTCCTACGAGCAGTACTTC. As protein: CASSSWAISYEQYF.

Written as DNA, the CDR3 is TGCAGTGCTAGTGACTCCGGGGCCTACAATGAGCAGTTCTTC. It encodes CSASDSGAYNEQFF. The chain combines TRBV20-1 with TRBJ2-1; tentative D call: TRBD2 (5 bases). Per the germline V gene, CDR1 is DFQATT and CDR2 is SNEGSKA (reference sequence). CDR3 length equals 14 residues. The V gene lost 3 bases and the J gene lost 2 bases, with 11 bases spanning the gap.

This clone was found once. The chain recombines TRBV10-1 with TRBJ2-4; the match to TRBD2 covers 8 bases. Germline CDR1 reads WNHNN; CDR2 reads SYGVQD (reference sequence). The CDR3 has 18 residues. After removal of 6 bases from V and 0 bases from J, the junction contained 13 bases not matched to a gene. CDR3 sequence: CASRHIGGGPLAKNIQYF. The CDR3, as DNA: TGCGCCAGCAGACACATTGGCGGGGGGCCTCTAGCCAAAAACATTCAGTACTTC.

The rearrangement joins TRBV5-4 to TRBJ1-1; TRBD1 matches at 8 bases. The CDR3 is 14 amino acids. Germline CDR1 reads SGHNT; CDR2 reads YYREEE (reference sequence). The J segment lost 3 bases and the V segment lost 4 bases, leaving 5 bases of the junction unmatched. CDR3 sequence reads: CASSRGQGDTEAFF. Written as DNA, the CDR3 is TGTGCCAGCAGCCGAGGACAGGGAGACACTGAAGCTTTCTTT.

This sequence joins TRBV12-1 and TRBJ1-1; the D segment call TRBD1 is taken from the table without a DNA check. TRBV12-1 is reported as a pseudogene. CDR3 size: 16 residues. CDR3: CASSFKGLVNNTEAFF. The CDR3 DNA sequence: TGTGCCAGCAGCTTTAAGGGGCTTGTAAACAACACTGAAGCTTTCTTT.

This clone was seen only once. The rearrangement joins TRBV18 to TRBJ1-1; a weak D match, TRBD1 (6 bases). Germline CDR1 is KGHSH and CDR2 is LQKENI. Trimming took off 1 base at V and 2 bases at J, with 14 bases between the two ends. The CDR3 consists of 16 residues. CDR3 sequence (DNA): TGTGCCAGCTCACCACACCCGACAGGAGCTAACACTGAAGCTTTCTTT. Translation: CASSPHPTGANTEAFF.

The chain recombines TRBV20-1 with TRBJ2-5, with D possibly matching TRBD1 (6 bases). The V end was cut by 3 bases, the J end by 5 bases, with 13 bases between. In germline, CDR1 is DFQATT, CDR2 SNEGSKA (reference sequence). The CDR3 consists of 13 residues. The CDR3 reads CSASPMRGETQYF. The CDR3 DNA is TGCAGTGCTAGTCCTATGAGGGGGGAGACCCAGTACTTC.

The gene calls are TRBV6-5 and TRBJ1-1; no firm D call. The CDR3 runs to 13 residues. V lost 6 bases and J lost 2, with 10 bases in between. The V gene's germline CDR1 is MNHEY and CDR2 SVGAGI. In DNA, the CDR3 is TGTGCCAGCAGAAGAGGACTAAACACTGAAGCTTTCTTT. The encoded protein is CASRRGLNTEAFF.